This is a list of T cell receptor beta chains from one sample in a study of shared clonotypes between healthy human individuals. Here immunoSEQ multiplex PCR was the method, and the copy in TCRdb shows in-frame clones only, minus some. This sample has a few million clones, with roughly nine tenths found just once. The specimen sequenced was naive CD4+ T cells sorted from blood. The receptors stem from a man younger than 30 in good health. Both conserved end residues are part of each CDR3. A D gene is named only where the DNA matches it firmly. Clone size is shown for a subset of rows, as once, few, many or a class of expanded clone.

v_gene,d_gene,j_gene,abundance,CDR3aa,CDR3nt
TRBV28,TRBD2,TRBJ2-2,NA,CASGAERGPSTGELFF,TGTGCCAGCGGGGCGGAGCGGGGGCCATCCACCGGGGAGCTGTTTTTT
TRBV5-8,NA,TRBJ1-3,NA,CASTLPLRLLSGNTIYF,TGTGCCAGCACCCTGCCCCTGCGTCTGCTCTCTGGAAACACCATATATTTT
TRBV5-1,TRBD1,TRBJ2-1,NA,CASSKDRGPYNEQFF,TGCGCCAGCTCTAAGGACAGGGGTCCCTACAATGAGCAGTTCTTC
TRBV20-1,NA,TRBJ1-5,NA,CSARSSQPQHF,TGCAGTGCTAGATCTTCGCAGCCCCAGCATTTT
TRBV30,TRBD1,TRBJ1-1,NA,CAWSPTGGEAFF,TGTGCCTGGAGTCCGACAGGGGGCGAAGCTTTCTTT
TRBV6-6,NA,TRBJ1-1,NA,CASSYRSGDTEAFF,TGTGCCAGCAGTTACCGGTCAGGGGACACTGAAGCTTTCTTT
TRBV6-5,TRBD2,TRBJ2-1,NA,CASNTGTSPNEQFF,TGTGCCAGCAATACCGGGACTAGTCCGAATGAGCAGTTCTTC
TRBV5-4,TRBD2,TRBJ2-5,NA,CASSTGGGSETQYF,TGTGCCAGCAGCACCGGGGGGGGTTCAGAGACCCAGTACTTC
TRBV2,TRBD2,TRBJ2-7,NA,CASSSQGTSDEQYF,TGTGCCAGCAGTTCGCAAGGGACTAGTGACGAGCAGTACTTC
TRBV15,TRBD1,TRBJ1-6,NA,CATSRDNFRGPPRSSYNSPLHF,TGTGCCACCAGCAGAGATAATTTCAGGGGGCCGCCACGGAGCTCCTATAATTCACCCCTCCACTTT
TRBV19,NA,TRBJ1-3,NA,CASSIEPSSGNTIYF,TGTGCCAGTAGTATAGAACCGAGCTCTGGAAACACCATATATTTT
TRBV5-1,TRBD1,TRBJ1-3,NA,CASSSTGGGNTIYF,TGCGCCAGCAGCTCGACAGGGGGTGGAAACACCATATATTTT
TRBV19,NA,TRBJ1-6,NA,CASSIEEGLDLHF,TGTGCCAGTAGTATAGAGGAGGGTCTCGACCTCCACTTT
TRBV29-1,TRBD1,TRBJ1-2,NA,CSVEAQGSPYGYTF,TGCAGCGTTGAGGCACAGGGGTCCCCATATGGCTACACCTTC
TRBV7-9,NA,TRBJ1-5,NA,CASSLDSNNQPQHF,TGTGCCAGCAGCTTAGACAGTAACAATCAGCCCCAGCATTTT
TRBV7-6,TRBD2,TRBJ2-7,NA,CASSGVSGSYEQYF,TGTGCCAGCAGCGGGGTTAGCGGGTCCTACGAGCAGTACTTC
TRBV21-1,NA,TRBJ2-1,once,CASSAPGQVGKEGINEQFF,TGTGCCAGCAGCGCTCCGGGACAGGTAGGGAAAGAAGGAATCAATGAGCAGTTCTTC
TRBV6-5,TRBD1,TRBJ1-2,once,CASGQGSNGYTF,TGTGCCAGCGGACAGGGGTCGAACGGCTACACCTTC
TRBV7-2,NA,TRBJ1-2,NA,CASSLRDNYGYTF,TGTGCCAGCAGCTTAAGGGATAACTATGGCTACACCTTC
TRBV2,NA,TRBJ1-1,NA,CASSTHMGSGEAFF,TGTGCCAGCAGCACACATATGGGCTCGGGTGAAGCTTTCTTT
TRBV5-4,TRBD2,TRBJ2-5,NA,CASRYRDYQETQYF,TGTGCCAGCAGGTATCGGGACTATCAAGAGACCCAGTACTTC
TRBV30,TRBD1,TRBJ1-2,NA,CAWDRGDYGYTF,TGTGCCTGGGACAGGGGAGACTATGGCTACACCTTC
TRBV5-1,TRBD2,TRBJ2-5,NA,CASSSLAGPQETQYF,TGCGCCAGCAGCTCACTAGCGGGGCCCCAAGAGACCCAGTACTTC
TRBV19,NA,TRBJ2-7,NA,CARVGGMRHVGQYF,TGTGCCAGGGTGGGGGGCATGCGGCATGTCGGGCAGTACTTC
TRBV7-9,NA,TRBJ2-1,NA,CASSLIRGTTINEQFF,TGTGCCAGCAGCTTAATCAGGGGTACAACGATCAATGAGCAGTTCTTC
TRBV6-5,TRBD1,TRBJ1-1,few,CASSTRTGGTEAFF,TGTGCCAGCAGTACCCGGACAGGGGGCACTGAAGCTTTCTTT
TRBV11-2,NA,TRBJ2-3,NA,CASSLSSGGTDTQYF,TGTGCCAGCAGCTTATCCTCAGGGGGGACAGATACGCAGTATTTT
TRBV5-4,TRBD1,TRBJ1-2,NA,CASSLKVTGIPNYGYTF,TGTGCCAGCAGCTTGAAGGTGACAGGGATTCCTAACTATGGCTACACCTTC
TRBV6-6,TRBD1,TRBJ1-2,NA,CASSPARQGNYGYTF,TGTGCCAGCAGTCCCGCTAGACAGGGAAACTATGGCTACACCTTC
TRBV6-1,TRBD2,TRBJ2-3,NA,CASSGVGRASDTQYF,TGTGCCAGCAGTGGTGTCGGGAGGGCCTCAGATACGCAGTATTTT
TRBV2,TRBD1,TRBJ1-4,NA,CASSTYKGALANEKLFF,TGTGCCAGCAGTACTTATAAGGGGGCCTTGGCTAATGAAAAACTGTTTTTT
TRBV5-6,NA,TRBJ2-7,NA,CASSPGRRYEQYF,TGTGCCAGCAGCCCCGGACGGCGCTACGAGCAGTACTTC
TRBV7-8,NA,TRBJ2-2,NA,CASSFRQEFTGELFF,TGTGCCAGCAGCTTCAGACAGGAATTCACCGGGGAGCTGTTTTTT
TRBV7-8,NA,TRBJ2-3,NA,CASSLAPGPSTDTQYF,TGTGCCAGCAGCTTAGCTCCGGGGCCTAGCACAGATACGCAGTATTTT
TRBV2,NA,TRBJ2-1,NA,CASSEVGGAYNEQFF,TGTGCCAGCAGTGAGGTCGGAGGGGCCTACAATGAGCAGTTCTTC
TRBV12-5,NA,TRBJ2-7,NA,CASVPSGASEQYF,TGTGCTAGTGTCCCGTCGGGAGCCTCCGAGCAGTACTTC
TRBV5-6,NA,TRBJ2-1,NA,CASSLAGRDNEQFF,TGTGCCAGCAGCTTGGCCGGGAGAGACAATGAGCAGTTCTTC
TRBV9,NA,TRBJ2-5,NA,CASSVAGREETQYF,TGTGCCAGCAGCGTAGCGGGCAGGGAAGAGACCCAGTACTTC
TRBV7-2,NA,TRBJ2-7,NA,CASSFTGSYEQYF,TGTGCCAGCAGCTTTACCGGGTCCTACGAGCAGTACTTC
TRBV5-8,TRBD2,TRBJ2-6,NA,CASLLSGGPGANVLTF,TGTGCCAGCCTACTGTCGGGGGGGCCTGGGGCCAACGTCCTGACTTTC
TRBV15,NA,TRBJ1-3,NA,CATSRDRGAGNTIYF,TGTGCCACCAGCAGAGATCGGGGGGCTGGAAACACCATATATTTT
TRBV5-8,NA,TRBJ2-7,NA,CASSSLSRYEQYF,TGTGCCAGCAGCTCCCTCAGCAGGTACGAGCAGTACTTC
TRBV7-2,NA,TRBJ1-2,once,CASSLVSDTYGYTF,TGTGCCAGCAGCTTAGTTTCGGACACCTATGGCTACACCTTC
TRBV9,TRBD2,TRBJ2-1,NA,CASSVGVAGGNEQFF,TGTGCCAGCAGCGTAGGGGTAGCGGGAGGGAATGAGCAGTTCTTC
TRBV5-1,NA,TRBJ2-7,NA,CASSLIPSNYEQYF,TGCGCCAGCAGCTTGATCCCCTCGAACTACGAGCAGTACTTC
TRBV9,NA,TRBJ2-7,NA,CASSVLFGEEYEQYF,TGTGCCAGCAGCGTCTTATTCGGGGAGGAGTACGAGCAGTACTTC
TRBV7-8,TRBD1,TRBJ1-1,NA,CASSPSPPGQGIAEAFF,TGTGCCAGCAGCCCCTCCCCCCCGGGACAGGGGATCGCGGAAGCTTTCTTT
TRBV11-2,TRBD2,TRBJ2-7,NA,CASSYTSGDSYEQYF,TGTGCCAGCAGCTACACTAGCGGGGACTCCTACGAGCAGTACTTC
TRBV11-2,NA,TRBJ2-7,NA,CASSLFRDRAYEQYF,TGTGCCAGCAGCCTTTTCAGGGATCGAGCCTACGAGCAGTACTTC
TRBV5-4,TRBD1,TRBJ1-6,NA,CASSTQGDGNSPLHF,TGTGCCAGCAGCACACAGGGGGATGGCAATTCACCCCTCCACTTT
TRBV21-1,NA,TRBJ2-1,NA,CASSKARGGAYNEQFF,TGTGCCAGCAGCAAAGCTCGGGGGGGAGCCTACAATGAGCAGTTCTTC
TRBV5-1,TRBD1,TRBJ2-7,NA,CASSPRDRGPVNEQYF,TGCGCCAGCAGCCCCCGGGACAGGGGGCCCGTCAACGAGCAGTACTTC
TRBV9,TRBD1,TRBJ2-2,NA,CASSIQGAVTGELFF,TGTGCCAGCAGCATACAGGGGGCGGTCACCGGGGAGCTGTTTTTT
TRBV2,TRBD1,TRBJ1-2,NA,CASSEAGDRARNGYTF,TGTGCCAGCAGTGAAGCGGGGGACAGGGCCAGAAATGGCTACACCTTC
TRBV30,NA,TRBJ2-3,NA,CAGIWGSDTQYF,TGTGCCGGGATTTGGGGGTCCGATACGCAGTATTTT
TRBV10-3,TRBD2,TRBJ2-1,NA,CAISPGLAGYNEQFF,TGTGCCATCAGTCCGGGACTAGCGGGGTACAATGAGCAGTTCTTC
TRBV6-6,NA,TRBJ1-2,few,CASIKTASYGYTF,TGTGCCAGCATTAAGACAGCGAGCTATGGCTACACCTTC
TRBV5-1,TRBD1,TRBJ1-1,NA,CASSLGQGAGGAFF,TGCGCCAGCAGCTTGGGACAGGGGGCGGGCGGAGCTTTCTTT
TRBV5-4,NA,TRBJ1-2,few,CASSPEGANYGYTF,TGTGCCAGCAGCCCGGAGGGAGCTAACTATGGCTACACCTTC
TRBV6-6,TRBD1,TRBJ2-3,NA,CASSIRDRPSGDTQYF,TGTGCCAGCAGTATACGGGACAGGCCTTCAGGAGATACGCAGTATTTT